This TCR beta chain was found in a study of regulatory T cells in long-lasting Graves disease. Sequencing libraries for TCR beta were prepared with iRepertoire HTBI primers and Arm-PCR of CDR3 regions. MiXCR, run by TCRdb on the multiplex PCR reads, gives a single entry per CDR3 protein. This sample yields some 230,000 distinct CDR3 sequences, of which 18% are seen a single time; 22% belongs to the top ten. The time point here: newly diagnosed GD, antithyroid drugs for less than 3 months. Preparation of the TCR library used RNA extracted from PBMCs. This clonotype was recorded many times. Germline V gene lookup returns CDR1 SQVTM and CDR2 ANQGSEA. The CDR3 extends over 14 amino acids. The V segment lost 6 bases and the J segment 7 bases; nucleotides outside the gene matches: 13.

The chain has TRBV29-1 and TRBJ2-7; 9 bases align to TRBD1. The receptor comes from a female donor with Graves disease. This material consisted of peripheral blood mononuclear cells (PBMCs), taken at new diagnosis, from a patient treated with antithyroid drugs. Written as DNA, the CDR3 is TGCAGCGTCGTCCCTGGGACAGGGACCTTTGAGCAGTACTTC. As protein: CSVVPGTGTFEQYF.